A single sample is the source of the 18 T cell receptor beta chains below, sequenced in a study of blood T cell repertoires in COVID-19. Assay: immunoSEQ multiplex PCR; the TCRdb copy retains only in-frame clones and omits some. There are some 45,000 clones in the sample; roughly 90% occur only once, and over 11% lies in the top ten. Sequenced sample: peripheral blood. All receptors derive from a human donor in a cohort sampled during active COVID-19.

The chain has TRBV6-6 and TRBJ1-2; D remains unclear. Trimming shortened V by 2 bases and J by 8 bases, and 6 bases separated the two germline ends. CDR1 MNHNY and CDR2 SVGAGI come from the germline V gene (reference sequence). The length of the CDR3 is 11 residues. The CDR3 DNA reads as TGTGCCAGCAGTTACGGCCCAGGCTACACCTTC. Translated, it gives CASSYGPGYTF.

In its sample, this clone was seen once. The chain couples TRBV19 to TRBJ1-5; TRBD1 matches at 8 bases. With 1 base clipped from V and 5 bases from J, the junction kept 7 bases outside the gene matches. Germline V gives CDR1 LNHDA, CDR2 SQIVND (reference sequence). CDR3 length: 16 residues. CDR3 bases: TGTGCCAGTAGTATAGTCGACAGGGGACTTTATCAGCCCCAGCATTTT. Protein product: CASSIVDRGLYQPQHF. Looking up the rest from reference TRBV19 and TRBJ1-5 gives the full variable domain: DGGITQSPKYLFRKEGQNVTLSCEQNLNHDAMYWYRQDPGQGLRLIYYSQIVNDFQKGDIAEGYSVSREKKESFPLTVTSAQKNPTAFYLCASSIVDRGLYQPQHFGDGTRLSIL.

V is TRBV5-1 and J is TRBJ1-1; tentative D call: TRBD1 (6 bases). Trimming took off 4 bases at V and 0 bases at J, with 10 bases between the two ends. The CDR3 spans 14 residues. Germline CDR1 and CDR2: SGHRS and YFSETQ. CDR3 protein: CASSPGDMNTEAFF. The CDR3 nucleotides read TGCGCCAGCAGCCCAGGGGATATGAACACTGAAGCTTTCTTT.

This clone occurred a few times. The J gene is TRBJ2-3, the V gene TRBV24-1; D unresolved. CDR3 length: 8 residues. The germline V and J ends were trimmed by 12 bases and 7 bases, with 4 bases remaining between them. Germline-derived CDR1 and CDR2 are KGHDR and SFDVKD. CDR3 coding DNA: TGTGCCCCTAATACGCAGTATTTT. Its protein product is CAPNTQYF.

The V and J genes are TRBV11-3 and TRBJ2-2, with 8 nucleotides matching TRBD2. The CDR3 totals 15 residues. V shed 1 base, J shed 5 bases, and the junction held 3 bases outside the gene matches. Germline-derived CDR1 and CDR2 are SGHNT and YENEEA. In nucleotides, the CDR3 is TGTGCCAGCAGCTTAGCGGGGGGGAGTACCGGGGAGCTGTTTTTT. Residues: CASSLAGGSTGELFF.

This clone occurred a few times. The rearrangement links TRBV20-1 to TRBJ2-5, with D unclear. The CDR3 spans 10 residues. CDR1 and CDR2 from the germline V gene are DFQATT and SNEGSKA (reference sequence). V shed 7 bases and J shed 5 bases, with 8 bases lying between them. The DNA of the CDR3 is TGCAGTGTCGCGCCCGAGACCCAGTACTTC. Encoded protein: CSVAPETQYF.

V is TRBV19 and J is TRBJ2-7, with D unclear. Germline V lookup: CDR1 LNHDA, CDR2 SQIVND (reference sequence). Trimming shortened V by 4 bases and J by 6 bases, and 10 bases separated the two germline ends. There are 12 residues in the CDR3. CDR3 protein: CASSNQVGEQYF. The CDR3 nucleotides are TGTGCCAGTAGTAACCAGGTTGGCGAGCAGTACTTC.

The genes are TRBV6-5 and TRBJ2-1; no firm D call. This CDR3 has 11 residues. Germline V gene lookup returns CDR1 MNHEY and CDR2 SVGAGI. V dropped 8 bases and J dropped 4 bases, with 6 bases sitting between them. The CDR3 here is CASAEYNEQFF. CDR3 DNA sequence: TGTGCCAGCGCGGAATACAATGAGCAGTTCTTC.

The gene calls are TRBV19 and TRBJ1-2, with D perhaps TRBD1 (5 bases). The CDR3 covers 18 residues. The germline V and J ends were trimmed by 6 bases and 3 bases, with 26 bases remaining between them. Germline CDR1 is LNHDA and CDR2 is SQIVND (reference sequence). The CDR3 sequence is CASSSPMGGFFVHYGYTF. The CDR3 region has the DNA TGTGCCAGTAGCTCGCCTATGGGGGGATTCTTCGTTCACTATGGCTACACCTTC.

V gene TRBV4-1 combines with J gene TRBJ2-6; tentative D call: TRBD1 (6 bases). The germline V gene has CDR1 MGHRA and CDR2 YSYEKL. Trimming cost V 5 bases and J 0 bases, with 20 bases left between them. The length of the CDR3 is 19 residues. In nucleotides, the CDR3 is TGCGCCAGCAGCGGGGCCTGGGGGCAGTTCGTCTCTGGGGCCAACGTCCTGACTTTC. Translating gives CASSGAWGQFVSGANVLTF.

The V call is TRBV20-1, the J call TRBJ1-4; maybe TRBD1 (6 bases). Trimming pared 6 bases from V and 8 bases from J, leaving 7 bases between. Germline values: CDR1 DFQATT, CDR2 SNEGSKA (reference sequence). This CDR3 contains 10 residues. The CDR3 DNA reads as TGCAGTGCCGGGACAGAAAAACTGTTTTTT. Amino acid sequence: CSAGTEKLFF.

V usage is TRBV2 and J usage is TRBJ1-5; D possibly corresponds to TRBD1 (6 bases). Germline V gene data show CDR1 as SNHLY and CDR2 as FYNNEI. Trimming cost V 6 bases and J 0 bases, with 9 bases left between them. The CDR3 runs 14 residues. CDR3 sequence reads: CASSGQSSNQPQHF. The CDR3 DNA follows: TGTGCCAGCAGCGGACAGTCTAGCAATCAGCCCCAGCATTTT.

V and J are TRBV19 and TRBJ1-5, with 9 bases that match TRBD1. The V segment lost 6 bases and the J segment 7 bases; nucleotides outside the gene matches: 1. The CDR3 sequence is 12 residues long. The germline V gene has CDR1 LNHDA and CDR2 SQIVND (reference sequence). CDR3 loop: CASRTGGQPQHF. Here the CDR3 DNA reads TGTGCCAGTAGAACAGGGGGCCAGCCCCAGCATTTT.

This sequence joins TRBV18 and TRBJ2-3; unclear D gene. V lost 2 bases, J lost 2 bases, and 11 bases lay in between. CDR1 KGHSH and CDR2 LQKENI come from the germline V gene. There are 15 residues in the CDR3. The CDR3 DNA is TGTGCCAGCTCACCATTTTCAGAAATCACAGATACGCAGTATTTT. Its protein product is CASSPFSEITDTQYF.

The CDR3 DNA reads TGCGCCAGCAGCCAAGCGATCCGCTACGCTGGCTACACCTTC. As protein: CASSQAIRYAGYTF. J is TRBJ1-2 and V is TRBV4-1; no clear D. Trimming removed 1 base at V and 7 bases at J, with 13 bases between. The length of the CDR3 is 14 residues. Per germline, CDR1 MGHRA and CDR2 YSYEKL.

The CDR3 here is CASSQEIGSSYEQYF. The CDR3 bases are TGCGCCAGCAGCCAAGAAATAGGGAGCTCCTACGAGCAGTACTTC. The chain joins TRBV4-3 to TRBJ2-7, with D possibly matching TRBD2 (5 bases). This CDR3 has 15 amino acids. Germline CDR1 LGHNA, CDR2 YSLEER. The ends were cut back, 0 bases at V and 0 bases at J, with 9 bases in the middle.

The chain has TRBV5-6 and TRBJ1-2; TRBD1 agrees at 7 bases. Germline CDR1 SGHDT, CDR2 YYEEEE. The CDR3 totals 13 residues. Trimming cost V 4 bases and J 8 bases; bases outside gene matches: 8. The CDR3 DNA sequence: TGTGCCAGCAGCCCGACAGGGTCGGGGGGCTACACCTTC. Its translation is CASSPTGSGGYTF.

The rearrangement uses TRBV7-2 and TRBJ1-6, with TRBD1 identical over 7 bases. V was clipped by 9 bases and J by 7 bases; unmatched bases: 9. The CDR3 has 14 residues. The V gene's germline CDR1 is SGHTA and CDR2 FQGNSA. The CDR3 is CASVPYRGNSPLHF. CDR3 DNA: TGTGCCAGTGTCCCCTACAGGGGAAATTCACCCCTCCACTTT.